The 8 T cell receptor beta chains below all came from one sample that was sequenced in a study of beta chain features in type 1 diabetes. General observations from the study: When Type 1 diabetes patients were examined, their TCRB CDR3s proved moderately but significantly shorter in all four CD4+ subsets.

The investigators reverse transcribed all of the isolated RNA, so they sequenced expressed TCRB transcripts. Profiled with immunoSEQ multiplex PCR; TCRdb holds only in-frame clones, not every one. The sample contains about 700,000 clones, over 10% of which appear only once. These receptors' targets are unknown. The specimen sequenced was naive CD4+ T cells from blood. Every receptor here comes from a young man with type 1 diabetes.

This clone has a handful of counts. J is TRBJ2-3 and V is TRBV4-2; perhaps TRBD2 as D (5 bases). Germline CDR1 reads LGHNA; CDR2 reads YNFKEQ. The CDR3 sequence is 15 residues long. Between the trimmed V and J ends, which lost 1 base and 2 bases, there was a span of 10 bases. The CDR3 DNA is TGTGCCAGCAGCCAAGGGGGAGCGATCACAGATACGCAGTATTTT. Its translation: CASSQGGAITDTQYF.

This clone was seen more than once but under ten times. V gene TRBV6-1 combines with J gene TRBJ1-4; TRBD1 agrees at 8 bases. The V gene's germline CDR1 is MNHNS and CDR2 SASEGT. The V segment lost 6 bases and the J segment 3 bases; nucleotides outside the gene matches: 6. The CDR3 contains 15 residues. The CDR3 loop reads CASRELQGANEKLFF. CDR3 in DNA: TGTGCCAGCAGGGAGCTACAGGGGGCTAATGAAAAACTGTTTTTT.

The chain combines TRBV12-5 with TRBJ2-1, with 14 bases aligning to TRBD2. The germline V gene encodes CDR1 LGHNT and CDR2 FRNRAP. CDR3 length: 15 residues. V was pared by 6 bases and J by 8 bases, with 6 bases of the junction left unmatched. CDR3 loop: CASGVTSGGEHEQFF. The DNA for the CDR3 is TGTGCTAGTGGGGTGACTAGCGGGGGGGAACATGAGCAGTTCTTC.

The chain employs TRBV10-3 and TRBJ2-4; TRBD1 or TRBD2 may be the D gene (5 bases each). The CDR3 sequence is 15 residues long. Deletions cut 2 bases from V and 7 bases from J, with 15 bases between. Germline CDR1 ENHRY, CDR2 SYGVKD. The CDR3 sequence is CAISESILGENIQYF. The CDR3 DNA follows: TGTGCCATCAGTGAGAGCATCCTAGGGGAGAACATTCAGTACTTC.

The J gene is TRBJ2-7, the V gene TRBV19; perhaps TRBD1 as D (5 bases). Trimming shortened V by 5 bases and J by 2 bases, and 13 bases separated the two germline ends. Germline loops: CDR1 LNHDA, CDR2 SQIVND (reference sequence). This CDR3 is built from 14 residues. The CDR3 nucleotides are TGTGCCAGTAGTGTACAGGACGGCCCCTACGAGCAGTACTTC. Amino acids: CASSVQDGPYEQYF.

This sequence joins TRBV27 and TRBJ1-1; tentative D call: TRBD1 (5 bases). CDR1 and CDR2 from the germline V gene are MNHEY and SMNVEV (reference sequence). This CDR3 spans 15 amino acids. The V end was cut by 7 bases, the J end by 0 bases, with 15 bases between. The CDR3, as DNA: TGTGCCAGCAACTTAAAGCAGGGTTTGAACACTGAAGCTTTCTTT. Protein: CASNLKQGLNTEAFF.

The table lists this clone with a few counts. The chain links TRBV30 to TRBJ2-1; TRBD1 matches 9 bases. From germline, CDR1 is GTSNPN and CDR2 SVGIG (reference sequence). The ends lost 8 bases at V and 0 bases at J; junction bases unmatched: 5. This CDR3 spans 14 amino acids. CDR3 sequence reads: CAGQGTGSYNEQFF. CDR3 DNA: TGTGCCGGACAGGGGACGGGCTCCTACAATGAGCAGTTCTTC.

This chain uses TRBV15 with TRBJ1-5; D is ambiguous. V was cut by 9 bases and J by 3 bases, with 12 bases left in between. The germline CDR1 and CDR2 sequences are LNHNV and YYDKDF (reference sequence). The CDR3 runs 13 residues. The CDR3 DNA follows: TGTGCCACTCGGAGGCAGTACAATCAGCCCCAGCATTTT. It encodes CATRRQYNQPQHF. The full variable domain, with the rest looked up from reference TRBV15 and TRBJ1-5, is DAMVIQNPRYQVTQFGKPVTLSCSQTLNHNVMYWYQQKSSQAPKLLFHYYDKDFNNEADTPDNFQSRRPNTSFCFLDIRSPGLGDTAMYLCATRRQYNQPQHFGDGTRLSIL.